This T cell receptor (beta chain) was retrieved from a study of blood T cell repertoires in COVID-19. About the research overall: Whether acute or convalescent, the COVID-19 samples came from the United States, Italy and Spain. The analysed material was cDNA or gDNA that came from T cells, B-cell-depleted T cells, or PBMCs.

As processed by the authors: Nucleated cell counts were estimated from reference gene primer amplification. Data came from immunoSEQ multiplex PCR; TCRdb stores just in-frame clones and leaves some out. V and J calls and clone size come straight from that table; D and trimming were deduced from the DNA. The data show under 250,000 clones, around 81% seen once. Clinical histories supplied by participants themselves formed the basis of cohort assignment. The CDR3 is made up of 15 amino acids. Germline V gene sequence: CDR1 SGHRS, CDR2 YFSETQ. Trimming took 0 bases from V and 3 from J, leaving 12 bases between them.

Sequenced material: PBMCs or T cells enriched from blood (not recorded which). The clonotype was recovered from a man aged 25-45 years with acute COVID-19. The chain is built from TRBV5-1 and TRBJ1-2; D possibly corresponds to TRBD1 (5 bases). CDR3 bases: TGCGCCAGCAGCTTGGGACAGCCGGCTTACTATGGCTACACCTTC. It is translated as CASSLGQPAYYGYTF.